Shown below are 19 T cell receptor beta chains from a single sample sequenced in a study of blood T cell repertoires in COVID-19. The assay was immunoSEQ multiplex PCR, and TCRdb's table has in-frame clones only and misses some. The profile covers some 120,000 clones, with about 86% appearing a single time and about 6% taken by the ten largest. Sequenced: peripheral blood. The receptors were gathered from a man at least 80 years old with active or convalescent COVID-19.

The V call is TRBV7-6, the J call TRBJ1-2; no clear D. Looked up from germline, CDR1 is SGHVS and CDR2 is FNYEAQ. The CDR3 runs to 16 residues. Trimming pared 1 base from V and 6 bases from J, leaving 18 bases between. The CDR3 DNA reads as TGTGCCAGCAGCTTAGGAGCAAGGCAGGAGGTTGATGGCTACACCTTC. Protein sequence: CASSLGARQEVDGYTF. Combining the CDR3 with reference TRBV7-6 and TRBJ1-2 gives the whole variable domain GAGVSQSPRYKVTKRGQDVALRCDPISGHVSLYWYRQALGQGPEFLTYFNYEAQQDKSGLPNDRFSAERPEGSISTLTIQRTEQRDSAMYRCASSLGARQEVDGYTFGSGTRLTVV.

On this clone: Other DNA sequences within the sample encode an identical CDR3. V usage is TRBV5-1 and J usage is TRBJ2-7; TRBD1 matches at 9 bases. The CDR3 length is 13 residues. V was pared by 4 bases and J by 5 bases, with 4 bases of the junction left unmatched. Germline assignment: CDR1 SGHRS and CDR2 YFSETQ. The CDR3 spells CASSGGQGDEQYF. CDR3 DNA sequence: TGCGCCAGCAGCGGGGGACAGGGAGACGAGCAGTACTTC. Using reference TRBV5-1 and TRBJ2-7 for the parts outside the CDR3, the full variable domain is KAGVTQTPRYLIKTRGQQVTLSCSPISGHRSVSWYQQTPGQGLQFLFEYFSETQRNKGNFPGRFSGRQFSNSRSEMNVSTLELGDSALYLCASSGGQGDEQYFGPGTRLTVT.

This chain joins TRBV29-1 and TRBJ2-7; 7 bases are a match to TRBD1. This CDR3 is 13 amino acids long. Germline CDR1 reads SQVTM; CDR2 reads ANQGSEA. V lost 8 bases, J lost 3 bases, and 10 bases stayed unmatched. CDR3: CSIIGQDYYEQYF. In DNA, the CDR3 is TGCAGCATAATCGGACAGGATTACTACGAGCAGTACTTC.

The CDR3 nucleotides are TGTGCCAGCAGCCAACTAAGACAGCCGCGGCAGTTCTTC. This sequence encodes CASSQLRQPRQFF. The V call is TRBV3-1 (or the pseudogene TRBV3-2), the J call TRBJ2-1; perhaps TRBD1 as D (5 bases). This CDR3 is built from 13 residues. Germline-derived CDR1 and CDR2 are LGHDT and YNNKEL (reference sequence). V was pared by 2 bases and J by 12 bases, with 14 bases between.

The chain recombines TRBV9 with TRBJ2-2; a weak D match, TRBD1 (5 bases). Deletions cut 0 bases from V and 5 bases from J, with 5 bases between. This CDR3 is built from 13 residues. Germline V gene lookup returns CDR1 SGDLS and CDR2 YYNGEE. CDR3 nucleotide sequence: TGTGCCAGCAGCGTAGGACAGACCGGGGAGCTGTTTTTT. Its translation is CASSVGQTGELFF.

V and J are TRBV7-6 and TRBJ2-1, with 10 positions matching TRBD1. The CDR3 has 16 amino acids. Trimming cost V 5 bases and J 3 bases; bases outside gene matches: 7. CDR1 is SGHVS and CDR2 is FNYEAQ in the germline V gene. The CDR3 is CASSPKGQGHYNEQFF. The CDR3 bases are TGTGCCAGCAGCCCCAAGGGACAGGGGCACTACAATGAGCAGTTCTTC.

This chain links TRBV6-5 with TRBJ1-3; D may be TRBD1 (6 bases). Germline V lookup: CDR1 MNHEY, CDR2 SVGAGI. The CDR3 totals 16 residues. The V end was cut by 0 bases, the J end by 2 bases, with 11 bases between. The CDR3 spells CASSYSTGPTGNTIYF. Written as DNA, the CDR3 is TGTGCCAGCAGTTACTCGACAGGTCCTACTGGAAACACCATATATTTT.

The chain joins TRBV7-2 to TRBJ2-3; possible D gene TRBD1, 6 bases. Per germline, CDR1 SGHTA and CDR2 FQGNSA. V shed 5 bases and J shed 6 bases, with 15 bases lying between them. This CDR3 is 14 amino acids long. The CDR3 DNA sequence: TGTGCCAGCAGCCCCCAAAGGGGGTACGATACGCAGTATTTT. Amino acids: CASSPQRGYDTQYF.

The genes are TRBV12-3 or TRBV12-4 and TRBJ2-5, with D hard to call. The CDR3 is 13 residues long. V lost 7 bases, J lost 4 bases, and 13 bases lay in between. The CDR3 nucleotides are TGTGCCAGCAAGAGAGCTTCCTTAGAGACCCAGTACTTC. This gives the protein CASKRASLETQYF.

The chain carries TRBV3-1 (or the pseudogene TRBV3-2) and TRBJ1-6, with D perhaps TRBD1 (5 bases). Germline CDR1 LGHDT, CDR2 YNNKEL (reference sequence). Trimming removed 1 base from V and 13 bases from J, with 14 bases in between. CDR3 length: 14 amino acids. CDR3 sequence reads: CASSQALTGAPLHF. The DNA for the CDR3 is TGTGCCAGCAGCCAAGCACTAACAGGAGCCCCCCTCCACTTT.

This clone has only one observation. CDR3 residues: CASSKGGGSRYGYTF. The CDR3 DNA is TGTGCCAGCAGCAAGGGAGGGGGGTCTCGCTATGGCTACACCTTC. V gene TRBV3-1 (or the pseudogene TRBV3-2) combines with J gene TRBJ1-2; a possible D gene is TRBD1 (6 bases). The V gene's germline CDR1 is LGHDT and CDR2 YNNKEL (reference sequence). This CDR3 is 15 amino acids long. V was clipped by 5 bases and J by 4 bases, with 17 bases between them.

The rearrangement uses TRBV7-9 and TRBJ1-1; D is uncertain. This CDR3 has 11 residues. The V gene lost 3 bases and the J gene lost 6 bases, with 5 bases spanning the gap. The germline V gene encodes CDR1 SEHNR and CDR2 FQNEAQ (reference sequence). CDR3 DNA sequence: TGTGCCAGCAGCTTCTTCCCTGAAGCTTTCTTT. Its translation is CASSFFPEAFF. The whole variable domain, remainder taken from reference TRBV7-9 and TRBJ1-1, is DTGVSQNPRHKITKRGQNVTFRCDPISEHNRLYWYRQTLGQGPEFLTYFQNEAQLEKSRLLSDRFSAERPKGSFSTLEIQRTEQGDSAMYLCASSFFPEAFFGQGTRLTVV.

The gene calls are TRBV7-2 and TRBJ1-2; D possibly corresponds to TRBD1 (6 bases). V was clipped by 5 bases and J by 2 bases, with 12 bases between them. Germline V gene lookup returns CDR1 SGHTA and CDR2 FQGNSA. The CDR3 length is 14 residues. In nucleotides, the CDR3 is TGTGCCAGCAGCCCGAGGACAGTAAACTATGGCTACACCTTC. It yields the protein CASSPRTVNYGYTF.

V is TRBV4-1 and J is TRBJ2-1; 9 nucleotides line up with TRBD2. V dropped 4 bases and J dropped 2; count of bases not matched to a gene: 3. This CDR3 has 15 amino acids. The V gene's germline CDR1 is MGHRA and CDR2 YSYEKL. CDR3 amino acids: CASSPLAGAYNEQFF. The CDR3 nucleotides are TGCGCCAGCAGCCCGTTAGCGGGGGCCTACAATGAGCAGTTCTTC.

The chain employs TRBV4-3 and TRBJ2-7; D is perhaps TRBD2 (5 bases). V was cut by 0 bases and J by 6 bases, with 21 bases left in between. Germline loops: CDR1 LGHNA, CDR2 YSLEER. This CDR3 has 17 residues. CDR3 sequence: CASSQDGESFPPPEQYF. CDR3 DNA: TGCGCCAGCAGCCAAGATGGGGAGAGCTTTCCCCCCCCCGAGCAGTACTTC.

The chain combines TRBV5-1 with TRBJ2-1; D is perhaps TRBD1 (7 bases). The germline CDR1 and CDR2 sequences are SGHRS and YFSETQ. This CDR3 comprises 19 residues. Deletions cut 5 bases from V and 9 bases from J, with 33 bases between. The CDR3 region has the DNA TGCGCCAGCAGTAAGCTTCCCCAATTTGGGGCAGGGGGAGGAGGTGAGCAGTTCTTC. This gives the protein CASSKLPQFGAGGGGEQFF.

The chain uses TRBV7-6 and TRBJ2-3; no clear D gene. The V end was cut by 6 bases, the J end by 4 bases, with 11 bases between. CDR1 is SGHVS, CDR2 FNYEAQ, per germline. The CDR3 totals 13 residues. The CDR3 nucleotides are TGTGCCAGCAGTCAAAGAGAGGCAGATACGCAGTATTTT. This gives the protein CASSQREADTQYF.

The chain links TRBV7-2 to TRBJ1-1; D is undetermined. The V and J ends lost 4 bases and 1 base respectively, with 7 bases between them. The CDR3 sequence is 13 residues long. CDR1 is SGHTA and CDR2 is FQGNSA in the germline V gene. CDR3 DNA: TGTGCCAGCAGCTCGATGCGGAACACTGAAGCTTTCTTT. Translated: CASSSMRNTEAFF.

The J gene is TRBJ1-5, the V gene TRBV5-5, with a weak D call TRBD1 (6 bases). Germline values: CDR1 SGHKS, CDR2 YYEKEE (reference sequence). This CDR3 has 15 residues. The germline V and J ends were trimmed by 4 bases and 2 bases, with 13 bases remaining between them. The CDR3 DNA reads TGTGCCAGCAGCCAGACAGGTTGGGGCAATCAGCCCCAGCATTTT. Protein: CASSQTGWGNQPQHF.